This TCR beta chain was found in a study of blood T cell repertoires in COVID-19. Original processing notes: Estimates of nucleated cell counts were drawn from the amplification of reference gene primers. Libraries were prepared by immunoSEQ multiplex PCR; TCRdb keeps only in-frame clonotypes and omits some of them. D and trimming come from the DNA, and the V and J calls and clone size come from that table. This table has 150,000 to 200,000 clones, over 80% appearing once. Germline V gives CDR1 MNHEY, CDR2 SVGAGI. This CDR3 has 13 residues. The germline V and J ends were trimmed by 5 bases and 7 bases, with 12 bases remaining between them. Participant age was roughly 18 to 100 years, and participants resided in about 25 US areas.

The V and J genes are TRBV6-5 and TRBJ2-1; D unresolved. The sequenced material came from PBMCs or T cells enriched from blood (not recorded which). This receptor was taken from a man aged 65-85 years who had been exposed to COVID-19. CDR3 loop: CASSPPLNNEQFF. The CDR3 nucleotides read TGTGCCAGCAGTCCCCCCCTTAATAATGAGCAGTTCTTC.